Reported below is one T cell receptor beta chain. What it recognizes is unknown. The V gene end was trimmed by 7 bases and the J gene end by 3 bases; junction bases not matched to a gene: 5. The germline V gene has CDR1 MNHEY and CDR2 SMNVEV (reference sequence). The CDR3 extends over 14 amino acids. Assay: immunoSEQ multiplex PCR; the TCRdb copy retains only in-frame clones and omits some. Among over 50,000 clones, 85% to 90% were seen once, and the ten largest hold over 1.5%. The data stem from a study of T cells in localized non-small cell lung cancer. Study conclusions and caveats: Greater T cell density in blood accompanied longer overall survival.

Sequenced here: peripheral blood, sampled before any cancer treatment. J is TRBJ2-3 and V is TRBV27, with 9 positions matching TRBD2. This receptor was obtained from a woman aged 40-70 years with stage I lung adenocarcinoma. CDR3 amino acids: CASTPSGRTDTQYF. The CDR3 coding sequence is TGTGCCAGCACGCCAAGCGGGAGGACAGATACGCAGTATTTT.